This T cell receptor (beta chain) was sequenced for a study of CD8 T cells in Susac syndrome. Random hexamers served to reverse transcribe roughly 0.45 to 1 ug RNA. An immunoSEQ multiplex PCR generated amplified TCR beta CDR3 products spanning 54 Vbeta and 13 Jbeta. MiXCR, run by TCRdb on the immunoSEQ multiplex PCR reads, gives a single entry per CDR3 protein. The profile shows about 80,000 distinct CDR3 sequences, 94% of them singletons. The study sequenced TCR beta in blood CD8+ and CD4+ T cells. Negative isolation yielded CD8+ and CD4+ T cells; FACS enriched TEMRA cells. The CDR3 spans 14 residues. The germline CDR1 and CDR2 sequences are MNHNY and SVGAGI (reference sequence). Between the trimmed V and J ends, which lost 2 bases and 8 bases, there was a span of 13 bases.

The chain employs TRBV6-6 and TRBJ2-1, with D unresolved. Sequencing was done on a sample of CD8+ T cells from PBMCs. The sequence came from a human donor in good health. DNA for the CDR3: TGTGCCAGCAGTTACCGGGTCCTCCGCGATGAGCAGTTCTTC. This codes for CASSYRVLRDEQFF.